Reported below is one T cell receptor beta chain. As handled by the study authors: Estimation of nucleated cell counts relied on the amplification of reference gene primers. Generated by immunoSEQ multiplex PCR, the TCRdb table keeps only in-frame clones and is missing some. V, J and clone size derive from that table, while D and trimming were established from the DNA sequence. The sample holds about 78,000 clones, 65% to 85% seen once. The data derive from a study of blood T cell repertoires in COVID-19. Study-wide background: The United States, Italy and Spain were the sources of the acute and convalescent COVID-19 samples.

Germline CDR1 is MNHEY and CDR2 is SVGAGI. The CDR3 extends over 14 amino acids. V dropped 6 bases and J dropped 0 bases, with 9 bases sitting between them. This receptor was taken from a man aged 55 to 70 with active or convalescent COVID-19. The specimen sequenced was peripheral blood. V is TRBV6-5 and J is TRBJ2-1; no definite D call. The CDR3 loop is CASRRGSSYNEQFF. The CDR3 nucleotides read TGTGCCAGCAGACGCGGTAGCTCCTACAATGAGCAGTTCTTC.